Listed below are T cell receptor beta chains from one sample, sequenced in a study of shared clonotypes between healthy human individuals. Libraries were prepared by immunoSEQ multiplex PCR; TCRdb keeps only in-frame clonotypes and omits some of them. The repertoire holds about 2.2 million clones, with just over 90% as singletons. Sequenced input: naive CD8+ T cells from PBMCs. The receptors derive from a man between 18 and 29 years old in good health. Some clones in this sample may be carry-over from other donors' samples. CDR3s include the opening cysteine and the closing phenylalanine or tryptophan. D genes are given only for firm matches. The size of a clone is reported for some rows only, either as once, few or many, or as a class for expanded clones.

V	J	D	size	DNA	CDR3
TRBV6-5	TRBJ1-5	-	-	TGTGCCAGCAGTTACTCGGCTGCCCATCAGCCCCAGCATTTT	CASSYSAAHQPQHF
TRBV4-2	TRBJ2-7	TRBD1	once	TGTGCCAGCAGCGTAGACAGGGCAGGAACCTACGAGCAGTACTTC	CASSVDRAGTYEQYF
TRBV7-9	TRBJ2-1	-	once	TGTGCCAGCAGCTTAAATCTCTTCGGGGAGAATGAGCAGTTCTTC	CASSLNLFGENEQFF
TRBV28	TRBJ2-2	-	-	TGTGCCAGCAGTTTTGAACAGGAGCTGTTTTTT	CASSFEQELFF
TRBV19	TRBJ2-1	TRBD2	-	TGTGCCAGTAGTATACGGCGGGAGTGGGGGGGTGAGCAGTTCTTC	CASSIRREWGGEQFF
TRBV6-1	TRBJ1-2	-	-	TGTGCCAGCAGTCGGGCACCTAACTATGGCTACACCTTC	CASSRAPNYGYTF
TRBV11-2	TRBJ2-2	-	once	TGTGCCAGCAGCTCCAACTTAGATTTCTTAGACACCGGGGAGCTGTTTTTT	CASSSNLDFLDTGELFF
TRBV7-2	TRBJ1-1	TRBD1	-	TGTGCCAGCAAAGACAGGGGAGGGACCACTGAAGCTTTCTTT	CASKDRGGTTEAFF
TRBV29-1	TRBJ1-2	-	few	TGCAGCGTTGCCCTCGGGCCTGGCTACACCTTC	CSVALGPGYTF
TRBV28	TRBJ2-7	TRBD2	-	TGTGCCAGCAGTCTAGCGGCCTTAAGCCACGAGCAGTACTTC	CASSLAALSHEQYF
TRBV5-5	TRBJ1-2	-	once	TGTGCCAGCAGCCTTCCCGGACTATCGTCTCGCTATGGCTACACCTTC	CASSLPGLSSRYGYTF
TRBV5-4	TRBJ2-7	-	-	TGTGCCAGCAGCTTAGTGGGGGGGCCCTACGAGCAGTACTTC	CASSLVGGPYEQYF
TRBV27	TRBJ1-1	TRBD1	-	TGTGCCAGCAGTTTAAGACAGGGTATCGTGAACACTGAAGCTTTCTTT	CASSLRQGIVNTEAFF
TRBV7-8	TRBJ2-2	TRBD2	-	TGTGCCAGCAGCACCAGACTAGCGGGAGGTGCAATTGCCGGGGAGCTGTTTTTT	CASSTRLAGGAIAGELFF
TRBV29-1	TRBJ2-5	-	-	TGCAGCGTTCTTCCTGGGATATGGGCCGGTGAGACCCAGTACTTC	CSVLPGIWAGETQYF
TRBV6-5	TRBJ2-7	-	-	TGTGCCAGCAGTTACGGGATGAGGGGGGGGTACGAGCAGTACTTC	CASSYGMRGGYEQYF
TRBV9	TRBJ2-7	TRBD2	-	TGTGCCAGCAGCTCAGCTGGGTCTAGCGGAGCCTCCTACGAGCAGTACTTC	CASSSAGSSGASYEQYF
TRBV27	TRBJ2-3	TRBD2	-	TGTGCCAGCAGTACACTAGCGGGAGGAATCGCAGATACGCAGTATTTT	CASSTLAGGIADTQYF
TRBV6-1	TRBJ1-3	-	-	TGTGCCAGCAGTGAGCCGTGGAGCTCTGGAAACACCATATATTTT	CASSEPWSSGNTIYF
TRBV28	TRBJ2-1	-	-	TGTGCCAGCAGTTTAGAACGGGAGTTGAACAATGAGCAGTTCTTC	CASSLERELNNEQFF